Sequencing of this T cell receptor beta chain was carried out in a study of T cell responses to AZD1222 COVID-19 vaccine. V lost 8 bases to trimming and J lost 1 base; unmatched junction nucleotides: 5. There are 14 residues in the CDR3. Germline V gene data show CDR1 as MNHEY and CDR2 as SMNVEV (reference sequence). This table comes from immunoSEQ multiplex PCR, and its TCRdb copy is limited to in-frame clones, with some not included. The data show roughly 120,000 clones, about 91% seen once. The rearrangement uses TRBV27 and TRBJ1-2, with 9 bases aligning to TRBD1. Sample: peripheral blood, taken on day 0 of AZD1222 vaccination. The receptor was isolated from an adult in good health. The CDR3 coding sequence is TGTGCCAGCCGGGACAGGGCCTTTAACTATGGCTACACCTTC. As protein: CASRDRAFNYGYTF.